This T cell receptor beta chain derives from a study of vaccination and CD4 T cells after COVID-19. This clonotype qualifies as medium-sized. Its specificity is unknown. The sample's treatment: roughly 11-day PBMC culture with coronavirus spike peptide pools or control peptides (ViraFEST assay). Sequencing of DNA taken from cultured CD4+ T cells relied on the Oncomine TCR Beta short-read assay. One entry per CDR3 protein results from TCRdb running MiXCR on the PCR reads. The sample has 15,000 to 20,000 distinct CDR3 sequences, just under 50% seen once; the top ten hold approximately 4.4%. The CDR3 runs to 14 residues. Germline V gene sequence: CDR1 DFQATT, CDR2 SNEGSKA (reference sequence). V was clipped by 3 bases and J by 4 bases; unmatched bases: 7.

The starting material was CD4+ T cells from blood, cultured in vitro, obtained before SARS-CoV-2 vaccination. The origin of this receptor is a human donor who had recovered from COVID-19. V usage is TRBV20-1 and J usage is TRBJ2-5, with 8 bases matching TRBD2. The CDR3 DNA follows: TGCAGTGCTAGTAGCGGGGTAGTGGGAGAGACCCAGTACTTC. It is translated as CSASSGVVGETQYF.